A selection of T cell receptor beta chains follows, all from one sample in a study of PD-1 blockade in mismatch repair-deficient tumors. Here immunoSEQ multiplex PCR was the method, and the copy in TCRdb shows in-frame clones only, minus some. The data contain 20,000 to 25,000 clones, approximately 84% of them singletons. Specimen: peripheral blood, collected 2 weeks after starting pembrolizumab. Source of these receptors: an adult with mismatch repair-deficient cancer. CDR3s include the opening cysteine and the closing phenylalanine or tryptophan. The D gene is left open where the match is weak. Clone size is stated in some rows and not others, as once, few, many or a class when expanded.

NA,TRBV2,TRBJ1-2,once,CASRPGLGYGYTF,TGTGCCAGCAGACCAGGGTTGGGCTATGGCTACACCTTC
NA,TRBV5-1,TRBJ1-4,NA,CASSFRGPATNEKLFF,TGCGCCAGCAGCTTCCGGGGTCCGGCAACTAATGAAAAACTGTTTTTT
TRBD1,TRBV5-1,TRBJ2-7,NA,CASARGFSSYEQYF,TGCGCCAGCGCCAGGGGGTTCAGCTCCTACGAGCAGTACTTC
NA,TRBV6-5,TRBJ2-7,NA,CASDEGSSYEQYF,TGTGCCAGCGATGAAGGGAGCTCCTACGAGCAGTACTTC
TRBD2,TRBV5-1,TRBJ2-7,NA,CASSPIAGAGEQYF,TGCGCCAGCAGCCCCATAGCGGGAGCGGGTGAGCAGTACTTC
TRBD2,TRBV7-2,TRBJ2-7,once,CASSALLAGSDEQYF,TGTGCCAGCAGCGCTTTACTAGCGGGAAGCGACGAGCAGTACTTC
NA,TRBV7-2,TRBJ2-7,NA,CASSTGYEQYF,TGTGCCAGCAGCACCGGCTACGAGCAGTACTTC
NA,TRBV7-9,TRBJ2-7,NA,CASSRGENSYEQYF,TGTGCCAGCAGCCGCGGGGAGAACTCCTACGAGCAGTACTTC
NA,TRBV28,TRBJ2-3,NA,CASSHGGSSTDTQYF,TGTGCCAGCAGCCATGGGGGTTCTAGCACAGATACGCAGTATTTT
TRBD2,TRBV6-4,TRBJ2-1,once,CASSAASGTHNEQFF,TGTGCCAGCAGTGCCGCTAGCGGGACCCACAATGAGCAGTTCTTC
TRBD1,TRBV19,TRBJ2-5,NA,CASSIYRGRQETQYF,TGTGCCAGTAGTATATACAGGGGGCGACAAGAGACCCAGTACTTC
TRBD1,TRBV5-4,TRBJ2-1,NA,CASSLDRGIYNEQFF,TGTGCCAGCAGCCTGGACAGGGGGATTTACAATGAGCAGTTCTTC
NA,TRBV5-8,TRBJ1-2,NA,CASSRSRGGYTF,TGTGCCAGCAGCCGCTCCAGGGGAGGCTACACCTTC